The 25 T cell receptor beta chains reported below all come from one sample, sequenced in a study of human T cells and chemical hapten exposure. The time point was: healthy volunteer bleed at 6 weeks. Total RNA was extracted from unfractionated whole blood. TCRdb reprocessed the RACE reads via MiXCR and lists one record per CDR3 protein. Among about 65,000 distinct CDR3 sequences listed, around 6.3% were seen once. The specimen sequenced was whole blood. The receptors were sampled from a female donor in good health. Some clones in this sample may be carry-over from other donors' samples.

The chain couples TRBV28 to TRBJ2-3; 9 nucleotides align to TRBD2. This CDR3 spans 16 amino acids. J lost 2 bases, V lost 5 bases, and 8 bases had no gene match. Germline V gene sequence: CDR1 MDHEN, CDR2 SYDVKM. Written as DNA, the CDR3 is TGTGCCAGCAGTCCGGATCTAGCGGGGCCCACAGATACGCAGTATTTT. This translates into CASSPDLAGPTDTQYF.

This clonotype was seen many times. This rearrangement joins TRBV2 to TRBJ2-1; D is unclear. Germline CDR1 reads SNHLY; CDR2 reads FYNNEI. V was shortened by 4 bases and J by 6 bases, with 4 bases between the two germline ends. This CDR3 is built from 11 residues. CDR3 loop: CASSGGNEQFF. The CDR3 nucleotides read TGTGCCAGCAGTGGTGGCAATGAGCAGTTCTTC.

This clonotype was counted between two and nine times. The chain uses TRBV29-1 and TRBJ1-5; possible D gene TRBD1, 6 bases. The CDR3 covers 13 residues. Trimming left V 5 bases short and J 2 bases short, with 10 bases between. CDR1 is SQVTM, CDR2 ANQGSEA, per germline. The CDR3 here is CSVREGGNQPQHF. The CDR3 bases are TGCAGCGTTAGGGAGGGGGGCAATCAGCCCCAGCATTTT.

The sample holds many counts of this clonotype. This rearrangement joins TRBV12-3 or TRBV12-4 to TRBJ1-4; TRBD1 matches at 9 bases. Germline trimming cut 5 bases from V and 3 bases from J; bases unmatched to any gene: 10. The CDR3 runs to 17 residues. CDR3 sequence: CASSTDRGELANEKLFF. The CDR3 DNA is TGTGCCAGCAGTACGGACAGGGGAGAATTGGCTAATGAAAAACTGTTTTTT.

The gene calls are TRBV2 and TRBJ2-3; D not resolved. Germline values: CDR1 SNHLY, CDR2 FYNNEI. This CDR3 comprises 17 residues. V dropped 7 bases and J dropped 0 bases, with 20 bases sitting between them. DNA of the CDR3: TGTGCCAGCACGGCGAACGGAGTGCGCTCTAGCACAGATACGCAGTATTTT. Protein sequence: CASTANGVRSSTDTQYF.

This clonotype occurred a few times. V gene TRBV30 combines with J gene TRBJ1-1, with no clear D. V lost 3 bases and J lost 0, with 8 bases in between. This CDR3 comprises 13 residues. Germline V lookup: CDR1 GTSNPN, CDR2 SVGIG (reference sequence). The CDR3 loop reads CAWRHNMNTEAFF. CDR3 sequence (DNA): TGTGCCTGGAGACACAACATGAACACTGAAGCTTTCTTT.

This rearrangement joins TRBV2 to TRBJ2-3; D uncertain. CDR3 size: 11 residues. In germline, CDR1 is SNHLY, CDR2 FYNNEI. Between the trimmed V and J ends, which lost 4 bases and 6 bases, there was a span of 5 bases. The DNA of the CDR3 is TGTGCCAGCAGTGTATCGGATACGCAGTATTTT. Translating gives CASSVSDTQYF.

This clonotype has a handful of counts. The rearrangement uses TRBV7-2 and TRBJ1-2; TRBD1 matches at 9 bases. The germline gives CDR1 SGHTA, CDR2 FQGNSA. Unmatched junction bases numbered 15, after V lost 5 bases and J lost 2 bases. The CDR3 runs 18 residues. The CDR3 sequence is CASSPPALQGAKNYGYTF. CDR3 nucleotides: TGTGCCAGCAGCCCCCCCGCCTTACAGGGGGCGAAGAACTATGGCTACACCTTC.

The chain couples TRBV3-1 to TRBJ2-3; D is unresolved. Trimming took off 0 bases at V and 3 bases at J, with 7 bases between the two ends. CDR1 is LGHDT, CDR2 YNNKEL, per germline (reference sequence). The CDR3 spans 14 residues. The DNA of the CDR3 is TGTGCCAGCAGCCAAGATTGGGGAACAGATACGCAGTATTTT. It specifies CASSQDWGTDTQYF.

This clonotype was counted many times. V gene TRBV6-2 or TRBV6-3 combines with J gene TRBJ2-7; D is unclear. In germline, CDR1 is MNHEY, CDR2 SVGEGT. Trimming took 2 bases from V and 3 from J, leaving 5 bases between them. This CDR3 region has 12 residues. The CDR3: CASSYEFYEQYF. DNA of the CDR3: TGTGCCAGCAGTTACGAATTCTACGAGCAGTACTTC.

This clonotype appeared many times. The genes are TRBV7-9 and TRBJ1-1; 7 bases match TRBD1. The CDR3 is made up of 16 amino acids. Looked up from germline, CDR1 is SEHNR and CDR2 is FQNEAQ (reference sequence). The trim removed 1 base at V and 2 bases at J, leaving 7 bases unmatched. The CDR3, as DNA: TGTGCCAGCAGCTTAGTTGAGGGGGCGGGAAACACTGAAGCTTTCTTT. It codes for CASSLVEGAGNTEAFF.

This clonotype was counted only a few times. The CDR3 loop is CASSRGLDQALHF. CDR3 nucleotide sequence: TGCGCCAGCAGCCGGGGCCTTGATCAGGCCCTCCACTTT. This sequence joins TRBV4-1 and TRBJ1-6; D may be TRBD1 (5 bases). This CDR3 has 13 amino acids. Trimming pared 4 bases from V and 14 bases from J, leaving 15 bases between. Germline V gives CDR1 MGHRA, CDR2 YSYEKL.

This clonotype was detected many times. V gene TRBV6-2 or TRBV6-3 combines with J gene TRBJ1-1; TRBD1 might be the D (5 bases). Between the trimmed V and J ends, which lost 5 bases and 4 bases, there was a span of 11 bases. Germline CDR1 and CDR2: MNHEY and SVGEGT. CDR3 size: 13 residues. The CDR3 DNA is TGTGCCAGCAGTCAGCGTGGGGCCACTGAAGCTTTCTTT. Its translation is CASSQRGATEAFF.

This clonotype was detected many times. The chain uses TRBV28 and TRBJ1-2, with 8 nucleotides matching TRBD1. This CDR3 spans 14 amino acids. The V gene's germline CDR1 is MDHEN and CDR2 SYDVKM. Trimming removed 3 bases from V and 8 bases from J; junction bases left unmatched: 8. CDR3 residues: CASSFQGAPKGYTF. The CDR3 DNA follows: TGTGCCAGCAGTTTTCAGGGGGCTCCGAAAGGCTACACCTTC.

This clonotype was seen repeatedly, ten times or more. The V gene is TRBV21-1, the J gene TRBJ2-2. TRBV21-1 is noted as a pseudogene. The CDR3 sequence is 12 residues long. DNA of the CDR3: TGTGCCAGCAGGCCGGACACCGGGGAGCTGTTTTTT. Translating gives CASRPDTGELFF.

There are many counts of this clonotype. The chain is built from TRBV7-2 and TRBJ1-6; D uncertain. Trimming stripped 6 bases from V and 8 bases from J, with 17 bases between. Germline assignment: CDR1 SGHTA and CDR2 FQGNSA. The CDR3 length is 15 residues. The CDR3 nucleotides are TGTGCCAGCAGTGTGGGTTCATGGAAGGATTCACCCCTCCACTTT. Translating gives CASSVGSWKDSPLHF.

This clonotype was counted ten times or more. The rearrangement joins TRBV28 to TRBJ1-5, with unresolved D. The CDR3 contains 17 residues. Per germline, CDR1 MDHEN and CDR2 SYDVKM. Trimming cost V 7 bases and J 0 bases, with 19 bases left between them. CDR3 nucleotides: TGTGCCAGCATGGGTTGGCAGAGCGGCCTTAGCAATCAGCCCCAGCATTTT. It translates to CASMGWQSGLSNQPQHF.

This clonotype showed up many times. The rearrangement uses TRBV4-2 and TRBJ2-3; TRBD2 matches 7 bases. Looked up from germline, CDR1 is LGHNA and CDR2 is YNFKEQ. V lost 4 bases and J lost 4; bases outside the gene matches: 5. The CDR3 runs 14 residues. The CDR3 region is CASSPRAGPDTQYF. CDR3 DNA: TGTGCCAGCAGCCCCCGAGCGGGACCAGATACGCAGTATTTT.

This clonotype was counted only a few times. The chain joins TRBV27 to TRBJ1-2; D not certain. Trimming removed 6 bases at V and 2 bases at J, with 10 bases between. CDR3 length: 13 amino acids. Germline V gene lookup returns CDR1 MNHEY and CDR2 SMNVEV (reference sequence). The CDR3 loop reads CASRLDGNYGYTF. CDR3 bases: TGTGCCAGCAGGCTAGACGGGAACTATGGCTACACCTTC.

This clonotype was seen ten or more times. The chain carries TRBV5-6 and TRBJ1-1; D might be TRBD1 (5 bases). Germline-derived CDR1 and CDR2 are SGHDT and YYEEEE. This CDR3 is 12 amino acids long. Trimming removed 0 bases from V and 10 bases from J, with 10 bases in between. CDR3 bases: TGTGCCAGCAGCTTGGTTGGGGACGGAGCTTTCTTT. Protein sequence: CASSLVGDGAFF.

This clonotype was seen more than once but under ten times. CDR3 amino acids: CASSHESTQYF. Written as DNA, the CDR3 is TGTGCCAGCAGCCATGAATCCACGCAGTATTTT. The chain recombines TRBV3-1 with TRBJ2-3; D is unresolved. This CDR3 is built from 11 residues. The ends were cut back, 3 bases at V and 9 bases at J, with 7 bases in the middle. Germline-derived CDR1 and CDR2 are LGHDT and YNNKEL (reference sequence).

This clonotype was found many times. The chain links TRBV6-2 or TRBV6-3 to TRBJ2-3; 10 nucleotides line up with TRBD2. The germline V gene encodes CDR1 MNHEY and CDR2 SVGEGT. The CDR3 loop spans 14 amino acids. V was clipped by 5 bases and J by 3 bases; unmatched bases: 2. CDR3 nucleotides: TGTGCCAGCAGTCTAGCGGGAGTAACAGATACGCAGTATTTT. It specifies CASSLAGVTDTQYF.

In its sample, this clonotype was seen a few times. The chain joins TRBV3-1 to TRBJ1-6; the D is unclear. The V gene's germline CDR1 is LGHDT and CDR2 YNNKEL (reference sequence). The CDR3 contains 14 residues. Deletions cut 1 base from V and 7 bases from J, with 8 bases between. The DNA of the CDR3 is TGTGCCAGCAGCCAAGCGGGAAGCAATTCACCCCTCCACTTT. Encoded protein: CASSQAGSNSPLHF.

This chain joins TRBV5-6 and TRBJ1-1; 7 bases line up with TRBD1. Trimming removed 3 bases from V and 8 bases from J; junction bases left unmatched: 16. There are 16 residues in the CDR3. Per the germline V gene, CDR1 is SGHDT and CDR2 is YYEEEE. The CDR3 bases are TGTGCCAGCAGCTCACAACTGGACAGGAGGTCGGGAGAAGCTTTCTTT. Protein product: CASSSQLDRRSGEAFF.

This clonotype was seen repeatedly, ten times or more. The CDR3 protein is CASSLAGGPPNEQFF. CDR3 bases: TGTGCCAGCAGCTTAGCGGGAGGGCCCCCCAATGAGCAGTTCTTC. The rearrangement links TRBV7-2 to TRBJ2-1; TRBD2 aligns across 7 bases. CDR1 is SGHTA and CDR2 is FQGNSA in the germline V gene. Trimming removed 0 bases from V and 6 bases from J; junction bases left unmatched: 5. This CDR3 has 15 amino acids. The whole variable domain, filled in from reference TRBV7-2 and TRBJ2-1, reads GAGVSQSPSNKVTEKGKDVELRCDPISGHTALYWYRQSLGQGLEFLIYFQGNSAPDKSGLPSDRFSAERTGGSVSTLTIQRTQQEDSAVYLCASSLAGGPPNEQFFGPGTRLTVL.